This T cell receptor beta chain was found in a study of blood T cells in healthy people across ages. Study results and limitations: Higher diversity and more naive CD4+ cells were features of long-lived donors, compared to aged donors. Any conclusive comparison of naive versus antigen-experienced cells was prevented by using unsorted PBMCs.

This clonotype was seen a few times. What it recognizes is unknown. The use of a sample-barcoded 5' primer and a J-beta primer mix characterized a second PCR of 7 to 11 cycles. TCRdb reprocessed the 5' RACE reads with MiXCR, giving one entry per CDR3 protein. The table shows 760,000 or so distinct CDR3 sequences, with 25% occurring only once. Germline lookup yields CDR1 SGHRS and CDR2 YFSETQ. V was shortened by 4 bases and J by 3 bases, with 10 bases between the two germline ends. This CDR3 is 13 amino acids long. The data also belong to a second study, concerning T cells of mothers and their children.

The source material was blood. The clonotype was recovered from a boy aged 10-17 years in good health. The chain has TRBV5-1 and TRBJ2-5, with D perhaps matching TRBD1 (6 bases). This CDR3 is CASSGRTEETQYF. The CDR3 DNA reads as TGCGCCAGCAGCGGGCGGACAGAAGAGACCCAGTACTTC.